The 2 T cell receptor beta chains listed next were all sequenced from one sample in a study of molecular identifiers for immune sequencing clone quantification. TCRdb recomputed calls from the PCR reads with MiXCR, one row per CDR3 protein. The table shows a few hundred thousand distinct CDR3 sequences, with around 23% occurring only once. Sequenced sample: naive CD8+ T cells from blood, with Jurkat cell RNA spiked in. Subset specified: FACS-sorted CD8+CD4-CCR7+CD45RA+ naive T cells. These receptors all come from a human donor in good health. Some libraries in this study had Jurkat cell RNA spiked in.

The chain recombines TRBV15 with TRBJ2-7; 14 bases are shared with TRBD2. V lost 6 bases to trimming and J lost 9 bases; unmatched junction nucleotides: 7. Per germline, CDR1 LNHNV and CDR2 YYDKDF (reference sequence). This CDR3 has 14 amino acids. The CDR3 loop reads CATRTGTSGSLQYF. In nucleotides, the CDR3 is TGTGCCACCAGGACCGGGACTAGCGGGAGTTTGCAGTACTTC.

This clonotype was seen more than once but under ten times. This sequence joins TRBV6-5 and TRBJ2-7; 7 nucleotides match TRBD1. The CDR3 is 16 residues long. V gave up 6 bases and J gave up 0 bases; unmatched junction bases: 11. Germline lookup yields CDR1 MNHEY and CDR2 SVGAGI. CDR3 DNA: TGTGCCAGCAGACTATCAGACAGGGTCCGCTCCTACGAGCAGTACTTC. Translation: CASRLSDRVRSYEQYF.